The TCR beta chain under discussion was sequenced for a study of blood T cells in healthy people across ages. V lost 4 bases, J lost 2 bases, and 5 bases stayed unmatched. Per the germline V gene, CDR1 is DFQATT and CDR2 is SNEGSKA (reference sequence). The CDR3 runs to 15 residues. A sample-barcoded 5' primer and a J-beta primer mix were used in a second PCR of about 6 to 11 cycles. TCRdb independently ran MiXCR on the 5' RACE reads; one entry per CDR3 protein. The data hold 870,000 or so distinct CDR3 sequences, with roughly 26% observed a single time. This clonotype was counted ten times or more. Its antigen is not identified. Notes on the study in general: Whereas aged donors had fewer naive CD4+ cells, long-lived donors had more of them and higher diversity.

V is TRBV20-1 and J is TRBJ1-2; 12 nucleotides agree with TRBD1. The receptor was isolated from a woman older than 75 in good health. The material sequenced was blood. DNA of the CDR3: TGCAGTGCTACGGGACAGGGGGCGCCCAACTATGGCTACACCTTC. This translates into CSATGQGAPNYGYTF.